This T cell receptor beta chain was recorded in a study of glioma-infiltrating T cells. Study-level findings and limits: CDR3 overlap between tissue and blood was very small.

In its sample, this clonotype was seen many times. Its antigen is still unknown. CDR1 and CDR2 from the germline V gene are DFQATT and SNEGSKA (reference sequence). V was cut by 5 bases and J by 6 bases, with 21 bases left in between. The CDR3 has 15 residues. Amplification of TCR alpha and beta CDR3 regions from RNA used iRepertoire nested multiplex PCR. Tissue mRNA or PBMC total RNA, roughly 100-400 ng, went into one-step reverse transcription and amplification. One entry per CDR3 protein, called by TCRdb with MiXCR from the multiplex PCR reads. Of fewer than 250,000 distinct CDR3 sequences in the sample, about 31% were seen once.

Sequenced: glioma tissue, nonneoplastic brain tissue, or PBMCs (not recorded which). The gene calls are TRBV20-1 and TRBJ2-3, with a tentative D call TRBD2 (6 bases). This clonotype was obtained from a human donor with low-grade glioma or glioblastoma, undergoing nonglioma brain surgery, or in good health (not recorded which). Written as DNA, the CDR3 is TGCAGTGCTCCGGCCCCCGGGAGAGGGTCCGATACGCAGTATTTT. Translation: CSAPAPGRGSDTQYF.